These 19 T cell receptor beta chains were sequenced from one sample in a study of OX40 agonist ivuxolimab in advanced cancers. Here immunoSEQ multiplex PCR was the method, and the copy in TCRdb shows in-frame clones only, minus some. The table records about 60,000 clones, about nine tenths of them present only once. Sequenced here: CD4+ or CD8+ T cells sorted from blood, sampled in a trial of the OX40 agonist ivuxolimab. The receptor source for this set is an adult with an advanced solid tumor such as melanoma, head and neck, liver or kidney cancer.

Here the CDR3 reads CASRPGWGKRQETQYF. The DNA of the CDR3 is TGTGCCAGCAGGCCCGGCTGGGGGAAGAGGCAAGAGACCCAGTACTTC. This sequence joins TRBV7-8 and TRBJ2-5, with D possibly being TRBD1 or TRBD2 (5 bases each). V was pared by 6 bases and J by 2 bases, with 19 bases between. Germline V CDR1 and CDR2: SGHVS, FQNEAQ. The CDR3 is 16 amino acids.

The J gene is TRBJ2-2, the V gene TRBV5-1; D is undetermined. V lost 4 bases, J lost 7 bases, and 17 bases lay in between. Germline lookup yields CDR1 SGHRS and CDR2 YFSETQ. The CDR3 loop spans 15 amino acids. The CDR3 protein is CASSPDPRDHGELFF. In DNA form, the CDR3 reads TGCGCCAGCAGCCCGGACCCTCGCGATCACGGGGAGCTGTTTTTT.

CDR3 coding DNA: TGTGCCAGCAGTTCCTGGACAGGGGGAACTGGGGCCAACGTCCTGACTTTC. Encoded protein: CASSSWTGGTGANVLTF. The chain combines TRBV28 with TRBJ2-6, with 10 bases matching TRBD1. The junction had 5 bases not matched to a gene; V was cut back by 4 bases and J by 2 bases. The CDR3 has 17 residues. Germline loops: CDR1 MDHEN, CDR2 SYDVKM.

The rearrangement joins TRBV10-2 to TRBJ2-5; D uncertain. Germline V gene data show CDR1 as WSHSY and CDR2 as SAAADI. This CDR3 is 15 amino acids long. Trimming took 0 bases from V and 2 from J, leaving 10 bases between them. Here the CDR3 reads CASSESKSTQETQYF. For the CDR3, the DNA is TGCGCCAGCAGTGAGTCGAAGTCAACTCAAGAGACCCAGTACTTC.

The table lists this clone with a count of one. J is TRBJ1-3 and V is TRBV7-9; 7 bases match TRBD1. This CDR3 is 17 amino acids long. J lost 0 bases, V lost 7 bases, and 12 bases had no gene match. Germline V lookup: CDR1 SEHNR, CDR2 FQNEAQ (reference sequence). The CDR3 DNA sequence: TGTGCCAGCACCTATTGGGGGGGACAGAGCTCTGGAAACACCATATATTTT. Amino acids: CASTYWGGQSSGNTIYF.

Here the CDR3 DNA reads TGTGCCAGCACTAAAAGGTCTCCAGATACGCAGTATTTT. It translates to CASTKRSPDTQYF. V usage is TRBV28 and J usage is TRBJ2-3; D not resolved. The CDR3 runs 13 residues. The germline CDR1 and CDR2 sequences are MDHEN and SYDVKM. Trimming removed 7 bases from V and 4 bases from J, with 12 bases in between.

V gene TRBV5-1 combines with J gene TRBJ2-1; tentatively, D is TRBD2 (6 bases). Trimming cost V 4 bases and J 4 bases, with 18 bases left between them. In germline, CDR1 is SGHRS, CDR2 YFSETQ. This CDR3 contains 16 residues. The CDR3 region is CASSRRGLAGYNEQFF. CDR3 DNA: TGCGCCAGCAGCCGGAGGGGCCTTGCGGGGTACAATGAGCAGTTCTTC.

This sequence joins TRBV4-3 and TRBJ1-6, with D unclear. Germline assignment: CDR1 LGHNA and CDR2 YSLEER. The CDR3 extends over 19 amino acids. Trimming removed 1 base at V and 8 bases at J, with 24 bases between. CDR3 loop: CASSQGPGGQLMRDSPLHF. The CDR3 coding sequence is TGCGCCAGCAGCCAAGGCCCCGGAGGCCAACTAATGAGGGATTCACCCCTCCACTTT.

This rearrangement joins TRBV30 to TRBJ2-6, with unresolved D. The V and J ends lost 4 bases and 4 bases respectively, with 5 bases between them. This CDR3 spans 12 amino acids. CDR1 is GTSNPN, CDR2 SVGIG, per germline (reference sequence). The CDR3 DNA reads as TGTGCCTGGAACCCCGGGGCCAACGTCCTGACTTTC. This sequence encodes CAWNPGANVLTF.

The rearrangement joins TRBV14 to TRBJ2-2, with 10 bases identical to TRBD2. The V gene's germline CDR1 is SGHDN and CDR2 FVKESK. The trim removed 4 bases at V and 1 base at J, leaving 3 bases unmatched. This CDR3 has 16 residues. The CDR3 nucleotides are TGTGCCAGCAGCCCCTGGACTAGCGGGAACACCGGGGAGCTGTTTTTT. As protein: CASSPWTSGNTGELFF.

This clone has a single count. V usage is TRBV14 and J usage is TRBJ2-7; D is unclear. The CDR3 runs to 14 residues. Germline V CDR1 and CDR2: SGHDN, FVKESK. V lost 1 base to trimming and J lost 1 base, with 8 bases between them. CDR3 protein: CASSQGRFSYEQYF. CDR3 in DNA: TGTGCCAGCAGCCAAGGTCGGTTTTCCTACGAGCAGTACTTC.

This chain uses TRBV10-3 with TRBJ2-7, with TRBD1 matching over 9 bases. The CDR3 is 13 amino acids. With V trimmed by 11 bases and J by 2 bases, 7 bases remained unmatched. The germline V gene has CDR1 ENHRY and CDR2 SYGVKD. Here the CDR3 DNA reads TGTGCCGCCCGACAGGGGGAAACCTACGAGCAGTACTTC. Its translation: CAARQGETYEQYF.

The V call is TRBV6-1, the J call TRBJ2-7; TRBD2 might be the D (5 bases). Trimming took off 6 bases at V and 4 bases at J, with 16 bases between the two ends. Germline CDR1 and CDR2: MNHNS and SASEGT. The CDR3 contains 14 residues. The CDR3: CASSVRGSGYEQYF. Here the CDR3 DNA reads TGTGCCAGCAGCGTCCGGGGATCTGGTTACGAGCAGTACTTC.

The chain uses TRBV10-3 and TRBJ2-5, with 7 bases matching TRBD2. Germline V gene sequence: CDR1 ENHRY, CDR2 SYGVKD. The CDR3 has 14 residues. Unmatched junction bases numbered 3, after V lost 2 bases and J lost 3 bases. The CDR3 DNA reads TGTGCCATCAGTGAGACTCTAGCGGAAGAGACCCAGTACTTC. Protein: CAISETLAEETQYF.

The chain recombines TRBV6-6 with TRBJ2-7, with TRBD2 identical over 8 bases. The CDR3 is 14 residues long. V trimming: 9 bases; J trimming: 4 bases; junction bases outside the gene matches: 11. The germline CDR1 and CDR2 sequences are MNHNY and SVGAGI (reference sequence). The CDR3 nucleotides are TGTGCCAGTCTTCCGGGGGGGCGCAGTTACGAGCAGTACTTC. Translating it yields CASLPGGRSYEQYF.

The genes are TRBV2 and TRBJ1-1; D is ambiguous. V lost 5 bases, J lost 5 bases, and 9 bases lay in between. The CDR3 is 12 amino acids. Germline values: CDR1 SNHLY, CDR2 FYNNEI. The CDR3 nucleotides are TGTGCCAGCAGTCGTACTAGGACTGAAGCTTTCTTT. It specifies CASSRTRTEAFF.

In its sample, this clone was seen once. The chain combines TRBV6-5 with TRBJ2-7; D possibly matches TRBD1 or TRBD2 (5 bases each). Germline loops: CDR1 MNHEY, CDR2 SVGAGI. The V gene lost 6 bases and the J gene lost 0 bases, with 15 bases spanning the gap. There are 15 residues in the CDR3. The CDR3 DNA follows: TGTGCCAGCAGGGGGCTAGCCGGTGCCTCCTACGAGCAGTACTTC. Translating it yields CASRGLAGASYEQYF.

The CDR3 DNA sequence: TGTGCCAGCAGTTACTCAGGGGGGCAGTACTTC. The encoded protein is CASSYSGGQYF. The chain joins TRBV6-5 to TRBJ2-5; D may be TRBD1 or TRBD2 (6 bases each). The CDR3 runs 11 residues. Per the germline V gene, CDR1 is MNHEY and CDR2 is SVGAGI. The V end lost 0 bases, the J end lost 11 bases, and 7 bases lay between the germline ends.

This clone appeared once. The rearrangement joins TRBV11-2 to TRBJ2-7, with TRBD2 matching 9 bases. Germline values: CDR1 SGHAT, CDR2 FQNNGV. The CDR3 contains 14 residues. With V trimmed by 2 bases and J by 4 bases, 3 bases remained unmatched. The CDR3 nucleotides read TGTGCCAGCAGCTTATCTAGCGGGACTTACGAGCAGTACTTC. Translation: CASSLSSGTYEQYF.